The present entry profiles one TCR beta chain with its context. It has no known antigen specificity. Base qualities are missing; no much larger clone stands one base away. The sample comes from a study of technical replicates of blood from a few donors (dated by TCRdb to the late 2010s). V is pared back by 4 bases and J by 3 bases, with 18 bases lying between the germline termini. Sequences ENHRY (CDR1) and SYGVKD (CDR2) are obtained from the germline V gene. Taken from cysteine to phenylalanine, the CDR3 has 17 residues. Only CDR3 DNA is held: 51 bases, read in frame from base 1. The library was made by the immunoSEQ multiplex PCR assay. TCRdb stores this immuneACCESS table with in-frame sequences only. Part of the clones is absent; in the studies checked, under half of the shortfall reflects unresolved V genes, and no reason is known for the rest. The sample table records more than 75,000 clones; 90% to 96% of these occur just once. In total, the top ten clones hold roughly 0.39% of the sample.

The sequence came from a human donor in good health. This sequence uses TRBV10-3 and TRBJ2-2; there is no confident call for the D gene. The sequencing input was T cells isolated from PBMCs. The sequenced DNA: TGTGCCATCAGTGTCTTAGATCCTAGACTGGACACCGGGGAGCTGTTTTTT. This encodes CAISVLDPRLDTGELFF.